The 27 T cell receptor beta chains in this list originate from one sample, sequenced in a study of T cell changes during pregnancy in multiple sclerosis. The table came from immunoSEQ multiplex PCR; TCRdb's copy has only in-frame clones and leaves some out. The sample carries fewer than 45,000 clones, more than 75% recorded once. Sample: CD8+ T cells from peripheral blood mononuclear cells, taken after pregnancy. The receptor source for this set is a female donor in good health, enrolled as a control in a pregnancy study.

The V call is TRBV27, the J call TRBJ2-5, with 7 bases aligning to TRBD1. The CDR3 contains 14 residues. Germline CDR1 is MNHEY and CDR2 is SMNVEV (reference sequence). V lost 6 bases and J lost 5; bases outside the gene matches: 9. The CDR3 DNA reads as TGTGCCAGCAGGGAGACAGGGCGGCAGGAGACCCAGTACTTC. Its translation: CASRETGRQETQYF.

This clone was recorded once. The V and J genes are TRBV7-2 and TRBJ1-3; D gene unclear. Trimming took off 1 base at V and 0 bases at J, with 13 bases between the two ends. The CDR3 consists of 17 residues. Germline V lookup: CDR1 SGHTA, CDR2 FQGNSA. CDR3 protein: CASSLGGFVSSGNTIYF. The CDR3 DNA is TGTGCCAGCAGCTTAGGAGGTTTTGTGTCCTCTGGAAACACCATATATTTT.

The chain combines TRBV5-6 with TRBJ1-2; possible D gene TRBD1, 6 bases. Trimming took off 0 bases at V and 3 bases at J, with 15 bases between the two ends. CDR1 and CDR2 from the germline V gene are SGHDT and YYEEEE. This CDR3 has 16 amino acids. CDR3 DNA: TGTGCCAGCAGCTTGGTATCAGGGGACCCCGACTATGGCTACACCTTC. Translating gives CASSLVSGDPDYGYTF.

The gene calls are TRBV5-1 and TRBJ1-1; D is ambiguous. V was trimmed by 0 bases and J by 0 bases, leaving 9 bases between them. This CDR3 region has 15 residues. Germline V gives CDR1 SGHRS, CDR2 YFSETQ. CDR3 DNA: TGCGCCAGCAGCTTGGATTCGGGAATGAACACTGAAGCTTTCTTT. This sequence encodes CASSLDSGMNTEAFF.

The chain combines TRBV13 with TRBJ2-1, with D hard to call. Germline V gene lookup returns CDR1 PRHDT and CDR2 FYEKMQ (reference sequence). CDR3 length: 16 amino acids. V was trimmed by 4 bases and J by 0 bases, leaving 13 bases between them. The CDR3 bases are TGTGCCAGCAGCTCCGCGTTACGGAGCTCCTACAATGAGCAGTTCTTC. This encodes CASSSALRSSYNEQFF.

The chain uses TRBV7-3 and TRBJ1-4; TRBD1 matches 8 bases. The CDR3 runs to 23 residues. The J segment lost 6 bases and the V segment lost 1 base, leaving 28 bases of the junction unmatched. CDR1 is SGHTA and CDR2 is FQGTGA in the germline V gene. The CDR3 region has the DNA TGTGCCAGCAGCTTAAGGGTCAAAGGGTCCGACAGGGGACTGCGGCTCGAGGATGAAAAACTGTTTTTT. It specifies CASSLRVKGSDRGLRLEDEKLFF.

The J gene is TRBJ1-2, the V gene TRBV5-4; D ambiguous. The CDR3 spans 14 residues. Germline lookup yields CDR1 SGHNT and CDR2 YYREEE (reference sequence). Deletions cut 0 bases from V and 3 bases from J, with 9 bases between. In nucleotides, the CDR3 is TGTGCCAGCAGCTTGGAGATGGGAGACTATGGCTACACCTTC. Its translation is CASSLEMGDYGYTF.

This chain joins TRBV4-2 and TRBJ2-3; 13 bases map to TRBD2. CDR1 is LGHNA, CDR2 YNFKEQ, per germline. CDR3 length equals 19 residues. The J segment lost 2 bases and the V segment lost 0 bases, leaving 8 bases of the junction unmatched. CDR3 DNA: TGTGCCAGCAGCCAAGAATGGGTGGGACTAGCGGGGCTCACAGATACGCAGTATTTT. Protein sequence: CASSQEWVGLAGLTDTQYF.

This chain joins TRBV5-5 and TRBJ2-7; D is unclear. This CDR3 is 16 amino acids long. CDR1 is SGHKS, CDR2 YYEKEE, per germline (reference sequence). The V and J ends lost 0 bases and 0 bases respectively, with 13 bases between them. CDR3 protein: CASSLGVVSSSYEQYF. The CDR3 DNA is TGTGCCAGCAGCTTGGGTGTCGTATCGAGCTCCTACGAGCAGTACTTC.

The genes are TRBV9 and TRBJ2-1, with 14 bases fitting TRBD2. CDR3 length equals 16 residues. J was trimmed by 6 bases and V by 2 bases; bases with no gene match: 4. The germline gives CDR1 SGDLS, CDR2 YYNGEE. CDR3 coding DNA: TGTGCCAGCAGCGTCGACGGGACTAGCGGGGGCAATGAGCAGTTCTTC. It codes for CASSVDGTSGGNEQFF.

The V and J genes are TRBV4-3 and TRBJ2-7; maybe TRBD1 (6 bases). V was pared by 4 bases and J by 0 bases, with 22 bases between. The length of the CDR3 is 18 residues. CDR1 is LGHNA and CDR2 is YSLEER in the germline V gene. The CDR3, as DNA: TGCGCCAGCAGCCCTGAAATTACCTCCGGGACACCCTCCTACGAGCAGTACTTC. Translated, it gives CASSPEITSGTPSYEQYF.

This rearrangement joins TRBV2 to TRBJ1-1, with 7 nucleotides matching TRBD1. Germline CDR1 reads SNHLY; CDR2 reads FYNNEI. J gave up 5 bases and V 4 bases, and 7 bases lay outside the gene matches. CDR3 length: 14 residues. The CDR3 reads CASSALQGRTEAFF. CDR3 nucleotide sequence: TGTGCCAGCAGTGCTTTACAGGGGCGTACTGAAGCTTTCTTT.

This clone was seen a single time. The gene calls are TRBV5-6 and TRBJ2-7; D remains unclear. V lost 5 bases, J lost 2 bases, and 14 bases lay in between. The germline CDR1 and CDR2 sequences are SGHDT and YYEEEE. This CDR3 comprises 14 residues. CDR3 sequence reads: CASSEAPQTYEQYF. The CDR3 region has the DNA TGTGCCAGCAGTGAGGCTCCTCAAACCTACGAGCAGTACTTC. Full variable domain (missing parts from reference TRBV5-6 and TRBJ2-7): DAGVTQSPTHLIKTRGQQVTLRCSPKSGHDTVSWYQQALGQGPQFIFQYYEEEERQRGNFPDRFSGHQFPNYSSELNVNALLLGDSALYLCASSEAPQTYEQYFGPGTRLTVT.

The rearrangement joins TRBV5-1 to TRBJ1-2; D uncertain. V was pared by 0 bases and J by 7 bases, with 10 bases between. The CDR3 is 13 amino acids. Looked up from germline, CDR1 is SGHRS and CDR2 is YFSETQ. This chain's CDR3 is CASSLAEAGGYTF. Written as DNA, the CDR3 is TGCGCCAGCAGCTTGGCGGAGGCGGGTGGCTACACCTTC.

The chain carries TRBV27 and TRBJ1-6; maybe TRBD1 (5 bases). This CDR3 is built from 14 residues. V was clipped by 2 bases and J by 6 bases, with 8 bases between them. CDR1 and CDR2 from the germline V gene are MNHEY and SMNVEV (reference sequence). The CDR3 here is CASSLIGGNSPLHF. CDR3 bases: TGTGCCAGCAGTTTAATCGGGGGTAATTCACCCCTCCACTTT.

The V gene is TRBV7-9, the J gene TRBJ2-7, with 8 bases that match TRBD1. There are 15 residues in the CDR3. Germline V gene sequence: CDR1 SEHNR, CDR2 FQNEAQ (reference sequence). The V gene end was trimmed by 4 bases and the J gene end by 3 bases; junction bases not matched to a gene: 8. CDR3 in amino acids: CASSSPWDRYYEQYF. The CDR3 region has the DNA TGTGCCAGCAGCTCCCCTTGGGACAGGTACTACGAGCAGTACTTC.

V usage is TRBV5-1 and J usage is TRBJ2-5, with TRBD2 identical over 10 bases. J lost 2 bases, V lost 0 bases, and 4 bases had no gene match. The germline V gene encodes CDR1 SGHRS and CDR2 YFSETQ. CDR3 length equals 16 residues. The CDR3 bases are TGCGCCAGCAGCTTGGGGACTAGCGGACTACAAGAGACCCAGTACTTC. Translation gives CASSLGTSGLQETQYF.

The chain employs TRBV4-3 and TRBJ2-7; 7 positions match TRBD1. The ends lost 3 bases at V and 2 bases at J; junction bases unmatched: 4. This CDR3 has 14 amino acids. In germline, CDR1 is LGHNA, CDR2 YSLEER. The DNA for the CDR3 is TGCGCCAGCAGCCAGTTCCAGGGGGCCTACGAGCAGTACTTC. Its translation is CASSQFQGAYEQYF.

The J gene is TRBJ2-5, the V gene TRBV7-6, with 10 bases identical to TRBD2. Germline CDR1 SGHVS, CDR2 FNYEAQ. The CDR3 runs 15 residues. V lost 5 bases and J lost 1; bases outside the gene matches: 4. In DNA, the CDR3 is TGTGCCAGCAGCCCGAGGACTAGCGGCCAAGAGACCCAGTACTTC. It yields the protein CASSPRTSGQETQYF.

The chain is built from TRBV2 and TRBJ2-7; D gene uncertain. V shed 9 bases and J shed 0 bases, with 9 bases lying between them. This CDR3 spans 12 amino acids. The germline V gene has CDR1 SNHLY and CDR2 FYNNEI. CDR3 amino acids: CASRSSSYEQYF. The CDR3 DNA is TGTGCCAGTCGGAGCAGCTCCTACGAGCAGTACTTC.

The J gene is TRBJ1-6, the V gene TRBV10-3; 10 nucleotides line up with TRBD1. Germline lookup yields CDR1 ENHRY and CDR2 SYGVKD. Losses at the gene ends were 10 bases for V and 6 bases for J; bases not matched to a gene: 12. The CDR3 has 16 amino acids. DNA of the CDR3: TGTGCCACCACCCCCTCCGGGACAGGGGCTAATTCACCCCTCCACTTT. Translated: CATTPSGTGANSPLHF.

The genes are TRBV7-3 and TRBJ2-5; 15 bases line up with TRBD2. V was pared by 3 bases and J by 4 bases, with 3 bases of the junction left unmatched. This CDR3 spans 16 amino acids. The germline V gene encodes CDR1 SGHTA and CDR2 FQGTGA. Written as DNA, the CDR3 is TGTGCCAGCAGCTTGGGACTAGCGGGGGGAGGAGAGACCCAGTACTTC. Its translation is CASSLGLAGGGETQYF.

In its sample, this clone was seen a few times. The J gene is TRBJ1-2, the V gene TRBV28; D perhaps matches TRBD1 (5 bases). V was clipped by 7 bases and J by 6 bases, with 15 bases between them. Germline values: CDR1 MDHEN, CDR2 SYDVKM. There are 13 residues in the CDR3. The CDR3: CASTLGGLDGYTF. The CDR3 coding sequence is TGTGCCAGCACCCTTGGGGGACTGGATGGCTACACCTTC.

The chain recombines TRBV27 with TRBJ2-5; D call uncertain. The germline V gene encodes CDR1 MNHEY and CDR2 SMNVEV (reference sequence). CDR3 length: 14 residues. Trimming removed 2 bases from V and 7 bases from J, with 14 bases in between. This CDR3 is CASSLNSYRGTQYF. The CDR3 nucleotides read TGTGCCAGCAGTTTAAACTCCTATCGTGGGACCCAGTACTTC.

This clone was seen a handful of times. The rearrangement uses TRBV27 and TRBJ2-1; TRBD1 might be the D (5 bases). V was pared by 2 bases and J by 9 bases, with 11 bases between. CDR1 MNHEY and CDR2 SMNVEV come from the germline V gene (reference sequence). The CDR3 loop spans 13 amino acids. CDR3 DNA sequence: TGTGCCAGCAGTTTAATCAGGGAAAGTGAGCAGTTCTTC. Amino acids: CASSLIRESEQFF.

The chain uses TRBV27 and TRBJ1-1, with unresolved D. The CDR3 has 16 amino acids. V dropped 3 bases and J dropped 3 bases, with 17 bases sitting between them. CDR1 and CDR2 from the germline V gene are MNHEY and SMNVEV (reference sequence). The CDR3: CASSFLWRKDHTEAFF. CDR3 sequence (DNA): TGTGCCAGCAGTTTCTTATGGCGGAAAGATCACACTGAAGCTTTCTTT.

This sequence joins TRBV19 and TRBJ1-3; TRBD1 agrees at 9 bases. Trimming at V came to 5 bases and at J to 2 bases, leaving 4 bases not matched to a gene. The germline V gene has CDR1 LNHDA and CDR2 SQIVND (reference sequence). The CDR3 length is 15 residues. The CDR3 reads CASSPGQGAGNTIYF. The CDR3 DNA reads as TGTGCCAGTAGTCCGGGACAGGGTGCTGGAAACACCATATATTTT.